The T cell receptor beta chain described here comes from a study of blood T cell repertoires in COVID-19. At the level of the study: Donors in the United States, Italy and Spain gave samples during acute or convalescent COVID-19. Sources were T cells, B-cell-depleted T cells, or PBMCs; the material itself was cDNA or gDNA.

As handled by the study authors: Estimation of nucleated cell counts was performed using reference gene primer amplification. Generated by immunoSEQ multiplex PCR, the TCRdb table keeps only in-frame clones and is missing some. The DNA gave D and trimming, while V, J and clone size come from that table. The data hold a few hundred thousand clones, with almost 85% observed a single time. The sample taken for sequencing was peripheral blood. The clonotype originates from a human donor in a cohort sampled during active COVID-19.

CDR3 DNA: TGTGCCAGCAGTTCCTCCGGGACAGGGGGCGGTGGCTATGGCTACACCTTC. As protein: CASSSSGTGGGGYGYTF. The gene calls are TRBV27 and TRBJ1-2; 12 nucleotides align to TRBD1. The V segment lost 4 bases and the J segment 4 bases; nucleotides outside the gene matches: 10. The V gene's germline CDR1 is MNHEY and CDR2 SMNVEV (reference sequence). The CDR3 sequence is 17 residues long.